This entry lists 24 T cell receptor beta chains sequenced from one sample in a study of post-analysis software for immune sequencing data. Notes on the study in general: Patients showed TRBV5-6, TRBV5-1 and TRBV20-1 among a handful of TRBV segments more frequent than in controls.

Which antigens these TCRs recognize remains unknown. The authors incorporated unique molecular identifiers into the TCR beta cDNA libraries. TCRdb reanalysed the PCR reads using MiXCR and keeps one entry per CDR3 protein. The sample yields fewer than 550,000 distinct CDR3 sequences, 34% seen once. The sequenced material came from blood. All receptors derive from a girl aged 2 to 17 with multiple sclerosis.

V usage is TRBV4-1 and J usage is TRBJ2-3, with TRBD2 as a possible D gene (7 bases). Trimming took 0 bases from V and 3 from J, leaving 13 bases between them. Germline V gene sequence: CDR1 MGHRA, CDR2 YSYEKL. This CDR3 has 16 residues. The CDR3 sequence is CASSQELGGRTDTQYF. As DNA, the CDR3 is TGCGCCAGCAGCCAAGAGCTGGGGGGGCGAACAGATACGCAGTATTTT.

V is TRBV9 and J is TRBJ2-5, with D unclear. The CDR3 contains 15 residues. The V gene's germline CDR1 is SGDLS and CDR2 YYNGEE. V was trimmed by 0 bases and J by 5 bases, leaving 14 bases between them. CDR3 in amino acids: CASSVGWKSKETQYF. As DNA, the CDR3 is TGTGCCAGCAGCGTAGGATGGAAGTCTAAGGAGACCCAGTACTTC.

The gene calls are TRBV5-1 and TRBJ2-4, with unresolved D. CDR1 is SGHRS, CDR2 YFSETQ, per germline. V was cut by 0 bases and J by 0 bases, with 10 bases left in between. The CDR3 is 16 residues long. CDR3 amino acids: CASSLARPAAKNIQYF. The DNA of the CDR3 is TGCGCCAGCAGCTTGGCCAGGCCCGCAGCCAAAAACATTCAGTACTTC.

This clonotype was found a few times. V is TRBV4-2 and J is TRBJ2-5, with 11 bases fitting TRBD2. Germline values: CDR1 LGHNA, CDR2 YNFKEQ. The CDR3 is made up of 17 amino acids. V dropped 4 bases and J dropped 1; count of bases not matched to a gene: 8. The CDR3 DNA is TGTGCCAGCAGCCCCTCCCTAGCGGGGGGCGTCCAAGAGACCCAGTACTTC. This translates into CASSPSLAGGVQETQYF.

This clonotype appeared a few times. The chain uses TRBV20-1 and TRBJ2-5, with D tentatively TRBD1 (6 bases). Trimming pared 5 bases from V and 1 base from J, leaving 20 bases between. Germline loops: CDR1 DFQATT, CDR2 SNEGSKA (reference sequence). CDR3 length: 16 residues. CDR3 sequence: CSACPTTGTLQETQYF. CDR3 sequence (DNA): TGCAGTGCTTGCCCCACAACCGGGACACTCCAAGAGACCCAGTACTTC.

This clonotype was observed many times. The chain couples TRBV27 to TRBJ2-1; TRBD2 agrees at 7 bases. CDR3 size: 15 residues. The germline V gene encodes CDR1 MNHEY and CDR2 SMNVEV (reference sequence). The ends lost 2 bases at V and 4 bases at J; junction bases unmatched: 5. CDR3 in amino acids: CASSLMSGAYNEQFF. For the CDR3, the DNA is TGTGCCAGCAGTTTAATGAGCGGGGCGTACAATGAGCAGTTCTTC.

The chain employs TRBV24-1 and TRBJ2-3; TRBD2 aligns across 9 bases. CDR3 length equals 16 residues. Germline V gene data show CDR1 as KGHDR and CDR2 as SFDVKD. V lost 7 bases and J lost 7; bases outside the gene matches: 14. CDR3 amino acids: CATSPPRLAETNTQYF. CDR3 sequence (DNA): TGTGCCACCAGCCCACCCCGACTAGCGGAGACGAATACGCAGTATTTT.

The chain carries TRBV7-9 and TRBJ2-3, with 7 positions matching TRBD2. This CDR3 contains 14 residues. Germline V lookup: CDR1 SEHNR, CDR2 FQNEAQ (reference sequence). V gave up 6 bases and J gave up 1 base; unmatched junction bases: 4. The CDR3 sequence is CASRQGGGTDTQYF. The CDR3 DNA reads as TGTGCCAGCAGGCAGGGAGGGGGCACAGATACGCAGTATTTT.

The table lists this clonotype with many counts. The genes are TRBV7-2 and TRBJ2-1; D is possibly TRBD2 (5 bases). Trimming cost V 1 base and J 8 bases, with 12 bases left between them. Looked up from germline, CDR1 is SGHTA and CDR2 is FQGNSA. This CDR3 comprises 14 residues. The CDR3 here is CASSLDPSTHEQFF. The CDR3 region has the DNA TGTGCCAGCAGCTTAGACCCTAGCACGCATGAGCAGTTCTTC.

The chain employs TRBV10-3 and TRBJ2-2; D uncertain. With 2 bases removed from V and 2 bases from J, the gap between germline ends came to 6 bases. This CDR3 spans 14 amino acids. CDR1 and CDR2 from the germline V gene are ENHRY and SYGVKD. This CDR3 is CAISEGPNTGELFF. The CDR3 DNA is TGTGCCATCAGTGAGGGCCCTAACACCGGGGAGCTGTTTTTT.

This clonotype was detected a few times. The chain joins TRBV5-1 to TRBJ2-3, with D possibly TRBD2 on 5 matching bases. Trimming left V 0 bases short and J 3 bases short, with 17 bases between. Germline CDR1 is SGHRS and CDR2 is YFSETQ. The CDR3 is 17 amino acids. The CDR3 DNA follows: TGCGCCAGCAGCTTGGCCCCGCTTCTAGCATATACAGATACGCAGTATTTT. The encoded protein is CASSLAPLLAYTDTQYF.

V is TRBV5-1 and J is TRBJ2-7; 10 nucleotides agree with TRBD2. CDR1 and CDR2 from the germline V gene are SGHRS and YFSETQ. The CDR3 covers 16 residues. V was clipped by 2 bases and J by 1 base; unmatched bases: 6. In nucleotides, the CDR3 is TGCGCCAGCAGCTTAACGGCTAGCGGGGGATCCTACGAGCAGTACTTC. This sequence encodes CASSLTASGGSYEQYF.

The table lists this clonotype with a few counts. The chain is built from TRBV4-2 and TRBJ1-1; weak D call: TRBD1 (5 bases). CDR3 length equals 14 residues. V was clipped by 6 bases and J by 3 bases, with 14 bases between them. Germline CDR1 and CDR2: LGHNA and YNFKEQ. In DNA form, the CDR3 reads TGTGCCAGCAGTAAAGACGGGGGGGACACTGAAGCTTTCTTT. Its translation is CASSKDGGDTEAFF.

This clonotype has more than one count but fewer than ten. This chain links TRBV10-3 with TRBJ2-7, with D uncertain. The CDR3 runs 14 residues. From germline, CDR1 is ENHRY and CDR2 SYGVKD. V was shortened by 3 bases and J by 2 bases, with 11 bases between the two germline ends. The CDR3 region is CAISDPRVPYEQYF. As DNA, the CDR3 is TGTGCCATCAGTGATCCAAGGGTTCCCTACGAGCAGTACTTC.

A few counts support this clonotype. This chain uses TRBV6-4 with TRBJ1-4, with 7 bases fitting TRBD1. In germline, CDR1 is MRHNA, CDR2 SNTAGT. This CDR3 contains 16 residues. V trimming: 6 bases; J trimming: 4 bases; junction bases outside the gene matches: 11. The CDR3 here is CASSHLTGDLNEKLFF. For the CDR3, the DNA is TGTGCCAGCAGCCACCTTACAGGGGACCTTAATGAAAAACTGTTTTTT.

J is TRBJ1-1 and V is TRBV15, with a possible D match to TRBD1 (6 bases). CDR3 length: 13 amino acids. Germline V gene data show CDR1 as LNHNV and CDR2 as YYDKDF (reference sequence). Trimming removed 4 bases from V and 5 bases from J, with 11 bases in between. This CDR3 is CATSTGVGTEAFF. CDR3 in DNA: TGTGCCACCAGCACAGGGGTTGGAACTGAAGCTTTCTTT.

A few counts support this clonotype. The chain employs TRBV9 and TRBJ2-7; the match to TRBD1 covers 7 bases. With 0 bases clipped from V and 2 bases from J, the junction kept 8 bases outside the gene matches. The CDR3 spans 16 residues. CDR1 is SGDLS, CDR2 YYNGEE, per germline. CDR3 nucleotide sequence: TGTGCCAGCAGCGTAGATCTAAAGGGACAGCCCTACGAGCAGTACTTC. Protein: CASSVDLKGQPYEQYF.

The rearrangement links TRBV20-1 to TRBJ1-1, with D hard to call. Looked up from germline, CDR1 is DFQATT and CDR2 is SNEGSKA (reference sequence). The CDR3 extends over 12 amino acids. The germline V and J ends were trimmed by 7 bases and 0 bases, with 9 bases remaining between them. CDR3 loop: CSGAGMNTEAFF. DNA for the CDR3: TGCAGTGGGGCTGGGATGAACACTGAAGCTTTCTTT.

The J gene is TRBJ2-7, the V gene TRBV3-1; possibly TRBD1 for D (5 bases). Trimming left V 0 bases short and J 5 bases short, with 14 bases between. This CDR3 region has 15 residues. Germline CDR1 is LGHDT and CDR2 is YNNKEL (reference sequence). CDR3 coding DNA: TGTGCCAGCAGCCAAGATTCCGTCCCAGGGAACGAGCAGTACTTC. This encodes CASSQDSVPGNEQYF.

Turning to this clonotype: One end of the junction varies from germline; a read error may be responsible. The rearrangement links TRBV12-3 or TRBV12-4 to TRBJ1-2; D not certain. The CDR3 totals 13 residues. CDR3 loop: CTSSSGFDYGYTF. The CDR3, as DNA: TGTACCAGCAGTTCGGGGTTCGACTATGGCTACACCTTC.

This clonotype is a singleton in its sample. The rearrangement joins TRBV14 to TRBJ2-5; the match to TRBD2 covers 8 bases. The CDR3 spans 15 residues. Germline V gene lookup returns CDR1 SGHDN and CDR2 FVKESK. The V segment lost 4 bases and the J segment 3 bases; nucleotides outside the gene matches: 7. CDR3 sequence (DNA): TGTGCCAGCAGCCGCAGACGGGAGGGGGAAGAGACCCAGTACTTC. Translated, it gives CASSRRREGEETQYF. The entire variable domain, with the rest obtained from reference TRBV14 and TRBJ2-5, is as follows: EAGVTQFPSHSVIEKGQTVTLRCDPISGHDNLYWYRRVMGKEIKFLLHFVKESKQDESGMPNNRFLAERTGGTYSTLKVQPAELEDSGVYFCASSRRREGEETQYFGPGTRLLVL.

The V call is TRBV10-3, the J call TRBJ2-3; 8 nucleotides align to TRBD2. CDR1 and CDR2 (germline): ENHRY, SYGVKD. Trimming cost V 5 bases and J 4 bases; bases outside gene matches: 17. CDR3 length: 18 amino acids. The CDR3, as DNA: TGTGCCATCAGTCCCGGACTAACGGGGGGGCGCACCTCAGATACGCAGTATTTT. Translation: CAISPGLTGGRTSDTQYF.

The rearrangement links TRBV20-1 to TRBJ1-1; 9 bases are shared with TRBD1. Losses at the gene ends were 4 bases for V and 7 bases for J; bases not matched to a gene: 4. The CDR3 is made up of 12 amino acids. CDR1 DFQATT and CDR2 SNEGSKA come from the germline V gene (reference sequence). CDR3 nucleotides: TGCAGTGCTAAAAGGACAGGGGTTGAAGCTTTCTTT. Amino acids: CSAKRTGVEAFF.

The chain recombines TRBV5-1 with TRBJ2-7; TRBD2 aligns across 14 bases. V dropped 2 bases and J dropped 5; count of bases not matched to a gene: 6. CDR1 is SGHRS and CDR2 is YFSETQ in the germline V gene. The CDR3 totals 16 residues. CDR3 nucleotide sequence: TGCGCCAGCAGCTTAGCCGGGACTAGCGGGGGTCACGAGCAGTACTTC. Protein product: CASSLAGTSGGHEQYF.